One and the same sample provided the 11 T cell receptor beta chains below, sequenced in a study of blood T cells in healthy people across ages (dated by TCRdb to between 2014 and 2016). Library generation was performed with 5' RACE. The sequencing machine was an Illumina HiSeq 2500. A second PCR of about 7 to 12 cycles was performed with a sample-barcoded 5' primer and a J-beta primer mix. TCRdb cleaned the public reads at Q25 with fastp, built clones with MiXCR and kept in-frame beta chains. Identical CDR3 protein sequences are pooled into one entry, listed with their most common genes and DNA. The sample table shows about 680,000 distinct CDR3 sequences, and about half are seen once. The ten largest clones add up to 30% to 40% of the sample. The material sequenced was blood. Receptors were obtained from a woman aged 55-75 years in good health.

This clonotype was seen a handful of times. The chain links TRBV18 to TRBJ2-7; tentative D call: TRBD1 (5 bases). Germline CDR1 KGHSH, CDR2 LQKENI. Deletions cut 1 base from V and 6 bases from J, with 10 bases between. The CDR3 spans 13 residues. The CDR3 reads CASSPRQGPEQYF. The CDR3 DNA is TGTGCCAGCTCACCACGTCAGGGTCCCGAGCAGTACTTC.

The CDR3 coding sequence is TGCAGTGCTAGACGTGGGGCTAGCTCTACAAATGAGCAGTACTTC. Encoded protein: CSARRGASSTNEQYF. The chain employs TRBV20-1 and TRBJ2-5; D may be TRBD1 or TRBD2 (5 bases each). Germline lookup yields CDR1 DFQATT and CDR2 SNEGSKA (reference sequence). The CDR3 has 15 amino acids. Trimming removed 2 bases from V and 11 bases from J, with 24 bases in between.

A few counts support this clonotype. The genes are TRBV7-2 and TRBJ2-3, with a possible D match to TRBD2 (6 bases). V was clipped by 5 bases and J by 3 bases, with 12 bases between them. Germline V gene sequence: CDR1 SGHTA, CDR2 FQGNSA. The CDR3 spans 14 residues. The CDR3 DNA sequence: TGTGCCAGCAGCCGCGGCGGGGTTACAGATACGCAGTATTTT. It translates to CASSRGGVTDTQYF.

The rearrangement joins TRBV27 to TRBJ1-1; 7 bases fit TRBD1. CDR1 is MNHEY, CDR2 SMNVEV, per germline (reference sequence). Trimming took 1 base from V and 2 from J; bases not matched to a gene: 4. The CDR3 contains 15 residues. The DNA of the CDR3 is TGTGCCAGCAGTTTATTTGGAGGGGGCAACACTGAAGCTTTCTTT. It is translated as CASSLFGGGNTEAFF.

This rearrangement joins TRBV7-2 to TRBJ1-5; D is perhaps TRBD1 (5 bases). The CDR3 extends over 15 amino acids. Germline V CDR1 and CDR2: SGHTA, FQGNSA. V shed 2 bases and J shed 0 bases, with 8 bases lying between them. CDR3 nucleotide sequence: TGTGCCAGCAGCTTATGGGGGGGTAGCAATCAGCCCCAGCATTTT. Translation gives CASSLWGGSNQPQHF.

V and J are TRBV20-1 and TRBJ1-3; no definite D call. V lost 6 bases and J 4 bases, leaving 13 bases between the germline ends. There are 13 residues in the CDR3. CDR1 and CDR2 (germline): DFQATT, SNEGSKA (reference sequence). The CDR3 DNA sequence: TGCAGTGCAGCCCGAGGGAGCGGAAACACCATATATTTT. Protein: CSAARGSGNTIYF.

This chain uses TRBV5-1 with TRBJ2-2; D perhaps matches TRBD1 (5 bases). V was trimmed by 4 bases and J by 1 base, leaving 14 bases between them. This CDR3 has 16 residues. Germline CDR1 is SGHRS and CDR2 is YFSETQ. In nucleotides, the CDR3 is TGCGCCAGCAGCCCAGGGATTCCTTTGAACACCGGGGAGCTGTTTTTT. Translated: CASSPGIPLNTGELFF.

The sample holds a few counts of this clonotype. This clone may be a read error of a much larger clone one base away. V usage is TRBV7-6 and J usage is TRBJ1-4, with D possibly TRBD1 on 5 matching bases. The CDR3 runs 16 residues. Trimming took 0 bases from V and 8 from J, leaving 16 bases between them. The germline gives CDR1 SGHVS, CDR2 FNYEAQ. The CDR3 loop reads CASSLAAERRGEKLFF. CDR3 DNA: TGTGCCAGCAGCTTAGCTGCGGAGCGGAGGGGCGAAAAACTGTTTTTT.

In this sample, this clonotype turned up a few times. The chain employs TRBV10-3 and TRBJ2-3; 10 bases fit TRBD2. The CDR3 has 18 residues. The germline gives CDR1 ENHRY, CDR2 SYGVKD. The junction had 12 bases not matched to a gene; V was cut back by 6 bases and J by 0 bases. CDR3 nucleotides: TGTGCCATCAGAACAACCCCTGGACTAGCGGCAAGCACAGATACGCAGTATTTT. Amino acids: CAIRTTPGLAASTDTQYF.

The CDR3 reads CASSGENRGYNEQYF. CDR3 in DNA: TGTGCCAGCAGTGGAGAGAACAGGGGTTACAATGAGCAGTACTTC. This sequence joins TRBV2 and TRBJ2-1, with TRBD1 matching 7 bases. The closer fit of TRBJ2-7 to the DNA end suggests the J call may be wrong. The germline gives CDR1 SNHLY, CDR2 FYNNEI. This CDR3 is built from 15 residues.

V and J are TRBV18 and TRBJ2-5; D not resolved. The J call is in doubt because the DNA end fits TRBJ2-7 better. The CDR3 covers 15 residues. The germline gives CDR1 KGHSH, CDR2 LQKENI. The CDR3 DNA reads as TGTGCCAGCTCACCACTGGCGCGGAACGAAAACGAGCAGTACTTC. Protein product: CASSPLARNENEQYF.